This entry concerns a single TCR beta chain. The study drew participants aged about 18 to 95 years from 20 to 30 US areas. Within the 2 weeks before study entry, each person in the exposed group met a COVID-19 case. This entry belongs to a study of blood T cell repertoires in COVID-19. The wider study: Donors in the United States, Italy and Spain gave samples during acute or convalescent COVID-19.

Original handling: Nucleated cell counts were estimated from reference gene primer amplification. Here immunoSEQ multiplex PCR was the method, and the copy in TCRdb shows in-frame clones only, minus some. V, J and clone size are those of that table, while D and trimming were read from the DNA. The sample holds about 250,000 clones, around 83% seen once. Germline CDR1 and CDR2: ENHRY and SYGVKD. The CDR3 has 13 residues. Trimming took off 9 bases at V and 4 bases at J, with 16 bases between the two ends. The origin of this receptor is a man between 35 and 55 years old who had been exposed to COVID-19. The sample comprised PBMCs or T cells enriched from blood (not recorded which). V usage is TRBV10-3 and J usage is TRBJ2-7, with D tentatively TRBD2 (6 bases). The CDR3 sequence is CAIQLDYSYEQYF. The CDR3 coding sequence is TGTGCCATTCAACTGGACTACTCATACGAGCAGTACTTC.